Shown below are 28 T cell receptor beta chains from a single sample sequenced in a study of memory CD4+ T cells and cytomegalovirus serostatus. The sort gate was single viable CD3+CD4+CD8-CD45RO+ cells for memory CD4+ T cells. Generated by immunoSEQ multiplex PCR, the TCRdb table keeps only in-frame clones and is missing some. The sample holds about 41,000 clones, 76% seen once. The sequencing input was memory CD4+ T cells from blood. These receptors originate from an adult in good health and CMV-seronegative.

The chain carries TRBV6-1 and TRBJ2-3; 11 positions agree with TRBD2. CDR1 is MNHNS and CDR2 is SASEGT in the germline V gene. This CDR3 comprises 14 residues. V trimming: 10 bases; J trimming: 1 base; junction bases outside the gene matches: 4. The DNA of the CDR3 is TGTGCCACATTAGCGGGAGGGGGCACAGATACGCAGTATTTT. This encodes CATLAGGGTDTQYF.

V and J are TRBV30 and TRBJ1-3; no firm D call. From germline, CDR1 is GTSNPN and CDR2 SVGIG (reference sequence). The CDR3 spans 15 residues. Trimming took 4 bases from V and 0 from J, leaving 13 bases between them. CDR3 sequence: CAWMPRRRSGNTIYF. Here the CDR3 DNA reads TGTGCCTGGATGCCAAGAAGGCGCTCTGGAAACACCATATATTTT.

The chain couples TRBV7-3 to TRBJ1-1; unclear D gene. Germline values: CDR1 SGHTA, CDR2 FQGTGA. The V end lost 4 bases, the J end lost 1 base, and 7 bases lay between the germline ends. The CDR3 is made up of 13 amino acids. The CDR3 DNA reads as TGTGCCAGCAGCTCGGGCCGGAACACTGAAGCTTTCTTT. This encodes CASSSGRNTEAFF.

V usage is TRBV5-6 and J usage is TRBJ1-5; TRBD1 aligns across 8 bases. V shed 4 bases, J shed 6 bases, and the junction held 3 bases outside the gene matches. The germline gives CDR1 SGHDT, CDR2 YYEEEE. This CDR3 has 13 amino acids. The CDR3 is CASSATGAQPQHF. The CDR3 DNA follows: TGTGCCAGCAGCGCGACAGGGGCTCAGCCCCAGCATTTT.

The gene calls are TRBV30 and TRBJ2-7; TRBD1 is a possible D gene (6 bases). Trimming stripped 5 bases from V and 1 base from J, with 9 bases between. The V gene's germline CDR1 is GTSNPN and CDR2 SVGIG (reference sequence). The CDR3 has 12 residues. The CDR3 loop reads CAWRTVSYEQYF. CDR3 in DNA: TGTGCCTGGCGGACAGTTTCCTACGAGCAGTACTTC.

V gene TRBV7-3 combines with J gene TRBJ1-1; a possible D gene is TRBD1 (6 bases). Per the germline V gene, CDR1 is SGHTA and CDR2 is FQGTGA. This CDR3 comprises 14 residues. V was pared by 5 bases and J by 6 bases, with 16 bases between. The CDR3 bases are TGTGCCAGCAGCCTCCATGGCAGGGGCTCTGAAGCTTTCTTT. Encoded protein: CASSLHGRGSEAFF.

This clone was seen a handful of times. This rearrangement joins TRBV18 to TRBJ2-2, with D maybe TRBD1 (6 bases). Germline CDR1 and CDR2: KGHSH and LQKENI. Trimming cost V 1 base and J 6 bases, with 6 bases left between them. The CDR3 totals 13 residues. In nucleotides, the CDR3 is TGTGCCAGCTCACCACAGGGGGCCGGGGAGCTGTTTTTT. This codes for CASSPQGAGELFF.

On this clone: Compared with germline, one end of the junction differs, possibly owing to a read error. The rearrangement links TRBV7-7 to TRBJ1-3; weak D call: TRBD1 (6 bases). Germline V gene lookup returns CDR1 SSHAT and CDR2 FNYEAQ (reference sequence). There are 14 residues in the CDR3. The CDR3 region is CASSLGGPGNTIYF. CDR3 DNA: TGTGCTAGCAGCTTAGGGGGGCCTGGAAACACCATATATTTT.

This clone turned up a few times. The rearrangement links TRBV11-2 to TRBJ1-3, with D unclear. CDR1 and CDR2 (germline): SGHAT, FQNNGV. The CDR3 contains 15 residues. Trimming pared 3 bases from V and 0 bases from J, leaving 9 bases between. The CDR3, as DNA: TGTGCCAGCAGCTTGGTGCGAGACTCTGGAAACACCATATATTTT. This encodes CASSLVRDSGNTIYF. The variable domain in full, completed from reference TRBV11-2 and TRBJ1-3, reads EAGVAQSPRYKIIEKRQSVAFWCNPISGHATLYWYQQILGQGPKLLIQFQNNGVVDDSQLPKDRFSAERLKGVDSTLKIQPAKLEDSAVYLCASSLVRDSGNTIYFGEGSWLTVV.

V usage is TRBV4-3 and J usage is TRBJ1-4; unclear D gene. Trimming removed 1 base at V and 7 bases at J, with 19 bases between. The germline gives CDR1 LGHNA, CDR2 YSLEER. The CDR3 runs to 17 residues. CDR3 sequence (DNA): TGCGCCAGCAGCCAAGCTCATAATGGGCAGGAGAGTGAAAAACTGTTTTTT. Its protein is CASSQAHNGQESEKLFF.

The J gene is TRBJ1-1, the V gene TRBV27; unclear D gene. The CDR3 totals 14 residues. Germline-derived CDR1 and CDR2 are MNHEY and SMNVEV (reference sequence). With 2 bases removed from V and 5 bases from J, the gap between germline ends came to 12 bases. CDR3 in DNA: TGTGCCAGCAGTTTAGTGGCGGTAGCGACTGAAGCTTTCTTT. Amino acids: CASSLVAVATEAFF.

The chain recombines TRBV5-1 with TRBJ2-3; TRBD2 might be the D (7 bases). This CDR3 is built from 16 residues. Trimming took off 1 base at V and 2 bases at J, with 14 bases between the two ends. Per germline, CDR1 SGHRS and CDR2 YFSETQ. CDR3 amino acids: CASSLIGGASTDTQYF. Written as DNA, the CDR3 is TGCGCCAGCAGCTTGATAGGGGGGGCGTCCACAGATACGCAGTATTTT.

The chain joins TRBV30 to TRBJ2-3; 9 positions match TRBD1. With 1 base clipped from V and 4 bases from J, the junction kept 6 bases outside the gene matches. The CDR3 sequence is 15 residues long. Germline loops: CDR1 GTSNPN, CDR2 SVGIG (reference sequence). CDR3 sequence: CAWSDRTGAPDTQYF. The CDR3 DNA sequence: TGTGCCTGGAGTGACCGGACAGGGGCGCCAGATACGCAGTATTTT.

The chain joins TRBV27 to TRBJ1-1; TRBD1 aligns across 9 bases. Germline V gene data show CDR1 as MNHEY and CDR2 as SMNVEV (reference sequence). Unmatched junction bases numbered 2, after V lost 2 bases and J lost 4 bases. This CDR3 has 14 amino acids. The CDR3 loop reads CASSLGQGSTEAFF. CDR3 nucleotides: TGTGCCAGCAGTTTAGGACAGGGGAGCACTGAAGCTTTCTTT.

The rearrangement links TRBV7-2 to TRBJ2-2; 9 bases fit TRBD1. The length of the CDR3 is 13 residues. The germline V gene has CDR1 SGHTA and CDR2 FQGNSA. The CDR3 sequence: CGEDRGNTGELFF. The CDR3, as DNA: TGTGGGGAGGACAGGGGTAACACCGGGGAGCTGTTTTTT. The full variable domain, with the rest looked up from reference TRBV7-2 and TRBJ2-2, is GAGVSQSPSNKVTEKGKDVELRCDPISGHTALYWYRQSLGQGLEFLIYFQGNSAPDKSGLPSDRFSAERTGGSVSTLTIQRTQQEDSAVYLCGEDRGNTGELFFGEGSRLTVL.

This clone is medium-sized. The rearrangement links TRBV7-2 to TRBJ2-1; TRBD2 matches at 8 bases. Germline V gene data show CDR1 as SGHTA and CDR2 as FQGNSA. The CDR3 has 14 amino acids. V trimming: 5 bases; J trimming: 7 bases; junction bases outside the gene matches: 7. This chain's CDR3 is CASSPVREANEQFF. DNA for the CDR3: TGTGCCAGCAGCCCAGTGCGGGAGGCAAATGAGCAGTTCTTC.

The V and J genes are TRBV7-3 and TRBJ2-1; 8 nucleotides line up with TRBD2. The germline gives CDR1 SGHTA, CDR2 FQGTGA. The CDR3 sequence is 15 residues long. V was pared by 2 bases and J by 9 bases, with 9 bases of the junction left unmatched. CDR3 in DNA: TGTGCCAGCAGCTTACAAGCGGGAGAGCTCGGTGAGCAGTTCTTC. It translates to CASSLQAGELGEQFF.

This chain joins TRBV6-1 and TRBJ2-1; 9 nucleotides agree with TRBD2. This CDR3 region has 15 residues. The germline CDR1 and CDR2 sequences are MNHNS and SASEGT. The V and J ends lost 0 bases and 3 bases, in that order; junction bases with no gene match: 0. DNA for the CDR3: TGTGCCAGCAGTGAAGCTAGCGGGAGCTACAATGAGCAGTTCTTC. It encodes CASSEASGSYNEQFF.

The CDR3 region is CASSLATGAYSEQYF. The CDR3 bases are TGTGCCAGCAGCTTAGCGACAGGTGCCTACTCCGAGCAGTACTTC. J is TRBJ2-7 and V is TRBV7-8, with TRBD1 as a possible D gene (6 bases). This CDR3 has 15 residues. V was trimmed by 0 bases and J by 6 bases, leaving 15 bases between them. Germline loops: CDR1 SGHVS, CDR2 FQNEAQ.

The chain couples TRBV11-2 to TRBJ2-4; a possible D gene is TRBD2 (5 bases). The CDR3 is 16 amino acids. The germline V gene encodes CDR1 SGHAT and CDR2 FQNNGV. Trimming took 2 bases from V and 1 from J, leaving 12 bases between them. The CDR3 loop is CASSLRGSGAKNIQYF. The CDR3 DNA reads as TGTGCCAGCAGCTTACGGGGATCTGGGGCCAAAAACATTCAGTACTTC.

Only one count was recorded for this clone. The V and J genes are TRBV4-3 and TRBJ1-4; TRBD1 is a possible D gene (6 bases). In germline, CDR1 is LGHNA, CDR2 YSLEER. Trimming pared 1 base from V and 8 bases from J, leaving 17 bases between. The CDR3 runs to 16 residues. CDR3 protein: CASSQGGRGAGEKLFF. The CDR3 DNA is TGCGCCAGCAGCCAAGGCGGCCGGGGGGCGGGGGAAAAACTGTTTTTT.

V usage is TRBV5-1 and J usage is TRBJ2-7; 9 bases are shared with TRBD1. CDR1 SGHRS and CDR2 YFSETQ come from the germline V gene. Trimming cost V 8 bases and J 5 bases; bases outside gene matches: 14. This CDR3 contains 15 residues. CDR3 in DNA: TGCGCCAGTCGACCGGGACAGGGAGGCCTTCACGAGCAGTACTTC. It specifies CASRPGQGGLHEQYF. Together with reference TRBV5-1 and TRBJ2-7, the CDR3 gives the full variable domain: KAGVTQTPRYLIKTRGQQVTLSCSPISGHRSVSWYQQTPGQGLQFLFEYFSETQRNKGNFPGRFSGRQFSNSRSEMNVSTLELGDSALYLCASRPGQGGLHEQYFGPGTRLTVT.

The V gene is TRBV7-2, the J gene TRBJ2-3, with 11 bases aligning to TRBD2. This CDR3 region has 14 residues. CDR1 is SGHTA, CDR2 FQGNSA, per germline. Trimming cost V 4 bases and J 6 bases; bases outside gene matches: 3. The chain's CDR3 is CASSSGLAGDTQYF. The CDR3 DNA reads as TGTGCCAGCAGCTCTGGACTAGCGGGTGATACGCAGTATTTT.

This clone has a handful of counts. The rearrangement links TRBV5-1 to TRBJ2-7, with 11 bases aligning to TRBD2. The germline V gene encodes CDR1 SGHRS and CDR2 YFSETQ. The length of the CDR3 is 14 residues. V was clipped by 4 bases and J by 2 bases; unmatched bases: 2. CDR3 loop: CASSIAGGPYEQYF. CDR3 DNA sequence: TGCGCCAGCAGCATAGCGGGAGGGCCCTACGAGCAGTACTTC. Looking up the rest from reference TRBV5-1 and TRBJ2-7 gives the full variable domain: KAGVTQTPRYLIKTRGQQVTLSCSPISGHRSVSWYQQTPGQGLQFLFEYFSETQRNKGNFPGRFSGRQFSNSRSEMNVSTLELGDSALYLCASSIAGGPYEQYFGPGTRLTVT.

The CDR3 DNA reads TGTGCCAGCAGGGGGACCTCGAAGAACTACGAGCAGTACTTC. This codes for CASRGTSKNYEQYF. The chain has TRBV6-1 and TRBJ2-7; possibly TRBD1 or TRBD2 for D (5 bases each). The CDR3 covers 14 residues. The V gene's germline CDR1 is MNHNS and CDR2 SASEGT. The V end was cut by 6 bases, the J end by 3 bases, with 15 bases between.

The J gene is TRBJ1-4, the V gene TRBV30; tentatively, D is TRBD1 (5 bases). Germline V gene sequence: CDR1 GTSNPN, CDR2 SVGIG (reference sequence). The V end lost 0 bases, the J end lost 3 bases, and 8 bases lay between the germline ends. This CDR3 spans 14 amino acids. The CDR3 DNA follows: TGTGCCTGGAGTGTTGGGACCGCTAATGAAAAACTGTTTTTT. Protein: CAWSVGTANEKLFF.

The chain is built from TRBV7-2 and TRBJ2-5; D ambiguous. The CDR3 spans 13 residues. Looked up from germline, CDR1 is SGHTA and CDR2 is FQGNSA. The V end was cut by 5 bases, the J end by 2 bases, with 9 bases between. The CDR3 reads CASSRGNQETQYF. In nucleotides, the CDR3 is TGTGCCAGCAGCCGCGGTAATCAAGAGACCCAGTACTTC.

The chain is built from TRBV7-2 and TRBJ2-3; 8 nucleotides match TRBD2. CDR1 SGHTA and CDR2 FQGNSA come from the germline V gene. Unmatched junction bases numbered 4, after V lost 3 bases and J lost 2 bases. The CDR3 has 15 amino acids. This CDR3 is CASSFAGGLTDTQYF. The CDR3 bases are TGTGCCAGCAGCTTCGCGGGAGGTCTCACAGATACGCAGTATTTT.